Shown below are 21 T cell receptor beta chains from a single sample sequenced in a study of identical twins. TCRdb fed the 5' RACE reads into MiXCR, producing one record per CDR3 protein. The sample holds 1.5 million to 2 million distinct CDR3 sequences, 25% to 35% seen once. The sequenced sample was cord blood. The receptors here all came from a newborn girl in good health.

The V gene is TRBV4-1, the J gene TRBJ2-2; 8 bases match TRBD1. V was pared by 5 bases and J by 1 base, with 6 bases of the junction left unmatched. Germline V lookup: CDR1 MGHRA, CDR2 YSYEKL. CDR3 size: 16 residues. CDR3 region: CASSYDRGLNTGELFF. In nucleotides, the CDR3 is TGCGCCAGCAGCTACGACAGGGGCCTGAACACCGGGGAGCTGTTTTTT.

The table lists this clonotype with many counts. The V call is TRBV28, the J call TRBJ1-5; possibly TRBD1 for D (5 bases). Germline-derived CDR1 and CDR2 are MDHEN and SYDVKM. The ends were cut back, 6 bases at V and 4 bases at J, with 10 bases in the middle. The CDR3 sequence is 13 residues long. This CDR3 reads CASSRDGNQPQHF. As DNA, the CDR3 is TGTGCCAGCAGCCGGGACGGGAATCAGCCCCAGCATTTT. The full variable domain, rest sourced from reference TRBV28 and TRBJ1-5, is DVKVTQSSRYLVKRTGEKVFLECVQDMDHENMFWYRQDPGLGLRLIYFSYDVKMKEKGDIPEGYSVSREKKERFSLILESASTNQTSMYLCASSRDGNQPQHFGDGTRLSIL.

J is TRBJ2-5 and V is TRBV11-2; TRBD1 matches 9 bases. J was trimmed by 11 bases and V by 7 bases; bases with no gene match: 11. Germline CDR1 is SGHAT and CDR2 is FQNNGV. The CDR3 totals 13 residues. The CDR3 DNA reads as TGTGCCAGCAATAGACAGGGGGTCGATGAGCAGTACTTC. It codes for CASNRQGVDEQYF.

This chain links TRBV20-1 with TRBJ1-5, with 9 nucleotides matching TRBD1. Germline CDR1 is DFQATT and CDR2 is SNEGSKA (reference sequence). V was clipped by 3 bases and J by 3 bases; unmatched bases: 3. The CDR3 is made up of 14 amino acids. The CDR3 DNA reads TGCAGTGCTAGGGGGACAGGGACCAATCAGCCCCAGCATTTT. Translation gives CSARGTGTNQPQHF.

The V gene is TRBV4-2, the J gene TRBJ2-1; D unclear. The assigned J gene may be wrong: the sequence end matches TRBJ2-7 better. CDR3 length: 16 amino acids. Germline assignment: CDR1 LGHNA and CDR2 YNFKEQ. CDR3 sequence: CASSQARVEPYNEQYF. DNA of the CDR3: TGTGCCAGCAGCCAAGCGAGAGTAGAGCCCTACAATGAGCAGTACTTC.

The chain couples TRBV6-6 to TRBJ2-5, with D unresolved. The CDR3 sequence is 12 residues long. V was trimmed by 0 bases and J by 11 bases, leaving 10 bases between them. Germline values: CDR1 MNHNY, CDR2 SVGAGI (reference sequence). The CDR3 is CASSYSIILQYF. The CDR3 DNA reads TGTGCCAGCAGTTACTCGATAATCTTGCAGTACTTC.

V gene TRBV20-1 combines with J gene TRBJ2-1; D is possibly TRBD2 (5 bases). Germline CDR1 DFQATT, CDR2 SNEGSKA (reference sequence). Trimming took 3 bases from V and 4 from J, leaving 13 bases between them. This CDR3 contains 14 residues. This CDR3 reads CSARALRAYNEQFF. The CDR3 DNA reads as TGCAGTGCTAGGGCGCTGCGGGCATACAATGAGCAGTTCTTC.

About this clonotype itself: One end of the junction is discordant with germline, which a read error may explain. This sequence joins TRBV14 and TRBJ2-3; 7 bases are shared with TRBD1. CDR3 size: 15 residues. CDR1 and CDR2 (germline): SGHDN, FVKESK. The CDR3 nucleotides read TGTGCCAGCGGCCAAGTGGACAGGTACTCCGATACGCAGTATTTT. This codes for CASGQVDRYSDTQYF.

The gene calls are TRBV7-2 and TRBJ2-3, with TRBD1 matching over 9 bases. After removal of 1 base from V and 3 bases from J, the junction contained 11 bases not matched to a gene. The CDR3 sequence is 18 residues long. Per germline, CDR1 SGHTA and CDR2 FQGNSA. The DNA for the CDR3 is TGTGCCAGCAGCTTAGGACGACCCGGACAGGGGAAGACAGATACGCAGTATTTT. It encodes CASSLGRPGQGKTDTQYF.

This clonotype was seen more than once but under ten times. The V gene is TRBV5-1, the J gene TRBJ1-6, with D possibly TRBD1 on 5 matching bases. The CDR3 totals 15 residues. Trimming pared 0 bases from V and 6 bases from J, leaving 10 bases between. Germline-derived CDR1 and CDR2 are SGHRS and YFSETQ. CDR3 region: CASSLGGGVNSPLHF. CDR3 DNA sequence: TGCGCCAGCAGCTTGGGAGGAGGGGTTAATTCACCCCTCCACTTT.

There are a few counts of this clonotype. The rearrangement joins TRBV5-1 to TRBJ2-3, with 8 bases lining up with TRBD2. Losses at the gene ends were 4 bases for V and 4 bases for J; bases not matched to a gene: 8. The CDR3 covers 15 residues. The germline gives CDR1 SGHRS, CDR2 YFSETQ. The CDR3 DNA reads TGCGCCAGCAGCCCGGAGGGACTAGTGGCAGATACGCAGTATTTT. It yields the protein CASSPEGLVADTQYF.

This clonotype was counted once. A read error is possible here, since a much larger clone lies one base away. This chain uses TRBV7-2 with TRBJ2-3; 10 bases are a match to TRBD2. The CDR3 spans 16 residues. Germline assignment: CDR1 SGHTA and CDR2 FQGNSA. The CDR3 protein is CASSSEIAGGTDAQYF. In nucleotides, the CDR3 is TGTGCCAGCAGCTCAGAGATAGCGGGGGGCACAGATGCGCAGTATTTT.

For the CDR3, the DNA is TGTGCCAGTAGTCCGCCGGGACAGGGTCTCCATGAGCAGTTCTTC. It yields the protein CASSPPGQGLHEQFF. The genes are TRBV19 and TRBJ2-1; TRBD1 aligns across 9 bases. The V and J ends lost 5 bases and 8 bases, in that order; junction bases with no gene match: 10. Germline V gene data show CDR1 as LNHDA and CDR2 as SQIVND (reference sequence). The CDR3 has 15 residues.

The chain carries TRBV4-1 and TRBJ2-1; TRBD2 aligns across 11 bases. The germline CDR1 and CDR2 sequences are MGHRA and YSYEKL. CDR3 size: 15 residues. The J segment lost 8 bases and the V segment lost 3 bases, leaving 6 bases of the junction unmatched. CDR3 amino acids: CASSQLTSGTHEQFF. The DNA of the CDR3 is TGCGCCAGCAGCCAGCTGACTAGCGGGACCCATGAGCAGTTCTTC.

This clonotype has more than one count but fewer than ten. V gene TRBV20-1 combines with J gene TRBJ1-1; perhaps TRBD1 as D (5 bases). Germline CDR1 is DFQATT and CDR2 is SNEGSKA (reference sequence). The CDR3 contains 15 residues. The V end was cut by 0 bases, the J end by 3 bases, with 14 bases between. This CDR3 is CSARDLGEKDTEAFF. The CDR3, as DNA: TGCAGTGCTAGAGATCTGGGGGAGAAGGACACTGAAGCTTTCTTT.

The chain uses TRBV7-2 and TRBJ2-1; D gene unclear. The DNA end lines up better with TRBJ2-7; the J call may be wrong. CDR1 and CDR2 (germline): SGHTA, FQGNSA. This CDR3 is built from 14 residues. Written as DNA, the CDR3 is TGTGCCAGCAGCTTACCGGAATTCTACAATGAGCAGTACTTC. Translated: CASSLPEFYNEQYF.

The J gene is TRBJ2-3, the V gene TRBV24-1; either TRBD1 or TRBD2 may supply D (5 bases each). The CDR3 runs to 14 residues. CDR1 is KGHDR, CDR2 SFDVKD, per germline. V gave up 3 bases and J gave up 7 bases, with 13 bases separating them. The CDR3 sequence is CATSDRDAPNTQYF. As DNA, the CDR3 is TGTGCCACCAGTGATCGGGACGCCCCGAATACGCAGTATTTT.

This clonotype showed up just a few times. The genes are TRBV7-9 and TRBJ2-3, with D possibly matching TRBD2 (5 bases). V gave up 8 bases and J gave up 3 bases, with 9 bases separating them. CDR3 length: 12 amino acids. CDR1 and CDR2 from the germline V gene are SEHNR and FQNEAQ (reference sequence). This CDR3 is CASARRTDTQYF. In DNA, the CDR3 is TGTGCCAGCGCACGGAGGACAGATACGCAGTATTTT. The full variable domain, its missing parts supplied by reference TRBV7-9 and TRBJ2-3, is DTGVSQNPRHKITKRGQNVTFRCDPISEHNRLYWYRQTLGQGPEFLTYFQNEAQLEKSRLLSDRFSAERPKGSFSTLEIQRTEQGDSAMYLCASARRTDTQYFGPGTRLTVL.

The table lists this clonotype with a count of one. The DNA for the CDR3 is TGCGCCAGCAGCTTGGATGAATCACTAGCCCGAACCTACGAGCAGTACTTC. This codes for CASSLDESLARTYEQYF. The chain links TRBV5-1 to TRBJ2-7; a weak D match, TRBD2 (6 bases). Germline V lookup: CDR1 SGHRS, CDR2 YFSETQ. The V gene lost 0 bases and the J gene lost 2 bases, with 18 bases spanning the gap. The CDR3 totals 17 residues.

The chain employs TRBV12-3 or TRBV12-4 and TRBJ2-1, with a possible D match to TRBD2 (6 bases). The CDR3 is made up of 15 amino acids. V was cut by 2 bases and J by 6 bases, with 14 bases left in between. The DNA of the CDR3 is TGTGCCAGCAGTTTATGGGCGGGAAACTCCAATGAGCAGTTCTTC. Translation: CASSLWAGNSNEQFF.

V and J are TRBV12-3 or TRBV12-4 and TRBJ1-2, with 8 bases aligning to TRBD1. The V segment lost 5 bases and the J segment 3 bases; nucleotides outside the gene matches: 5. The CDR3 is 14 amino acids. Here the CDR3 reads CASSPLTGDYGYTF. CDR3 bases: TGTGCCAGCAGTCCTTTGACAGGGGACTATGGCTACACCTTC.